Listed below are T cell receptor beta chains from one sample, sequenced in a study of blood T cells in healthy people across ages. Each CDR3 protein gets one entry after TCRdb re-called the 5' RACE reads with MiXCR. The sample includes 700,000 to 800,000 distinct CDR3 sequences, approximately 39% of them seen just once. Sequencing used blood. These receptors came from a woman in her sixties or seventies in good health. The conserved cysteine and the conserved F or W are not part of the CDR3 here. Each record gives: D gene, V gene, J gene, CDR3 protein. A D gene is named only where the DNA matches it firmly.

>-|TRBV28|TRBJ1-2
ASTLDSNYGYT
>-|TRBV20-1|TRBJ1-2
SASPWYGYT
>-|TRBV7-9|TRBJ1-1
ASSFWGRTEAF
>-|TRBV9|TRBJ2-3
ASSPNLGGAGVTDTQY
>TRBD2|TRBV12-3/TRBV12-4|TRBJ2-1
ANSRLADEQF
>TRBD2|TRBV4-3|TRBJ2-2
ASSQVKGRVAGDVGELF
>-|TRBV25-1|TRBJ2-5
ASSELRGSPQQETQY
>TRBD2|TRBV6-5|TRBJ2-3
ASSTLAGGGTQY
>TRBD2|TRBV20-1|-
SASSASGGRETQY
>TRBD1|TRBV7-3|TRBJ2-1
ASSFDRPGGARSYNEQF
>-|TRBV10-3|TRBJ1-1
ASMGGGTEAF
>TRBD1|TRBV27|TRBJ1-2
ASSLRTGQFGILGYT
>-|TRBV13|TRBJ1-1
ASSPKPGQISEAF
>TRBD2|TRBV3-1|TRBJ2-3
ASSQNPGLAIDTQY
>-|TRBV20-1|TRBJ2-7
SARDHLEYEQY
>-|TRBV7-3|TRBJ1-2
ASSLNRISHGYT
>-|TRBV29-1|TRBJ1-3
SVGHNSGNTIY
>TRBD1|TRBV20-1|TRBJ1-1
SAIWTGNTEAF
>TRBD2|TRBV4-2|TRBJ2-1
ASSQDLSGGAWNEQF
>-|TRBV27|TRBJ2-3
ASSLTMGGGPDTQY
>-|TRBV9|TRBJ2-1
ASSVDGRIDEQF
>TRBD2|TRBV6-2/TRBV6-3|TRBJ2-7
ASSSADLGRRPYEQY
>-|TRBV11-3|TRBJ2-1
ASSSSSFHNEQF
>TRBD2|TRBV29-1|TRBJ2-3
SPRLAASTDTQY
>-|TRBV30|TRBJ1-5
AWSVQGGQPQH
>-|TRBV18|TRBJ2-3
ASSRASGEDTQY
>TRBD1|TRBV20-1|TRBJ2-1
SASGGTGTGLSYNEQF
>-|TRBV5-1|TRBJ2-5
ASSKEGWAAETQY
>TRBD2|TRBV7-2|TRBJ2-5
ASSFALAGKRGETQY
>TRBD1|TRBV9|TRBJ1-5
ASSYGTGGRQPQH
>-|TRBV12-3/TRBV12-4|TRBJ2-1
ASTSQERTYNEQF
>-|TRBV7-3|TRBJ2-1
ASSDPPVDEQF
>-|TRBV6-2/TRBV6-3|TRBJ1-1
ASSYGHTEAF
>-|TRBV12-3/TRBV12-4|TRBJ2-2
ASSLNQPGPINTGELF
>-|TRBV29-1|TRBJ2-1
SVEDRERVEQF
>-|TRBV6-2/TRBV6-3|TRBJ1-5
ASSFVSGGNQPQH
>-|TRBV18|TRBJ2-6
ASSPSHSVGANVLT
>-|TRBV5-6|TRBJ2-3
ASSLVRGDTDTQY
>-|TRBV4-2|TRBJ1-2
ASSQDVGPGNGYT
>-|TRBV27|TRBJ1-5
ASSQQGGNQPQH
>TRBD2|TRBV7-8|-
ASSNPRASGRVLDEQY
>TRBD2|TRBV9|TRBJ2-1
ASSTTSGSYNEQF
>-|TRBV12-3/TRBV12-4|TRBJ2-3
ASSGRGGRISTDTQY
>-|TRBV12-5|TRBJ2-6
ASGFSGDNVLT
>-|TRBV19|TRBJ2-5
ASTDSIGGETQY
>-|TRBV5-1|TRBJ2-5
ASSPGPQETQY
>TRBD1|TRBV20-1|TRBJ2-2
SAREQDRGLLLGELF
>TRBD1|TRBV28|TRBJ2-7
ASSPSSDRGTYEQY
>TRBD2|TRBV20-1|TRBJ2-5
SARGSSGGETQY
>TRBD2|TRBV5-1|TRBJ2-4
ASSLHTSGNIQY
>TRBD2|TRBV6-1|TRBJ2-1
ATQGIGGGTSGGGEQF
>-|TRBV24-1|TRBJ2-1
ATSDRTSTYEQF
>-|TRBV29-1|TRBJ1-1
SVARGGETEAF